Below, 32 T cell receptor beta chains from the same sample are listed, as sequenced in a study of metastatic and nonmetastatic thyroid tumors. Treatment of any kind had been given to no patient before thyroid surgery. TCRdb re-clonotyped the PCR reads through MiXCR. This table has around 30,000 clones, 4% to 5% appearing once. The sequenced sample consisted of blood. Receptor source: a female donor with papillary thyroid cancer or a benign thyroid nodule (not recorded which). Some clones in this sample may be carry-over from other donors' samples.

This clone was detected a few times. The chain is built from TRBV6-1 and TRBJ2-1; 10 bases map to TRBD2. This CDR3 spans 13 amino acids. Germline values: CDR1 MNHNS, CDR2 SASEGT. The V and J ends lost 5 bases and 6 bases, in that order; junction bases with no gene match: 1. CDR3 sequence: CASSSGGANEQFF. CDR3 coding DNA: TGTGCCAGCAGTAGCGGGGGGGCCAATGAGCAGTTCTTC.

This clone was observed at least ten times. The V call is TRBV5-1, the J call TRBJ2-2, with 10 bases fitting TRBD2. The CDR3 is made up of 16 amino acids. Per germline, CDR1 SGHRS and CDR2 YFSETQ. V lost 7 bases, J lost 5 bases, and 11 bases stayed unmatched. CDR3 bases: TGCGCCAGCGCCGGGACCCCGGGACTAGCGACCGGGGAGCTGTTTTTT. Translation: CASAGTPGLATGELFF.

By share of the sample, this clone is medium-sized (0.01 to 0.1%). V is TRBV28 and J is TRBJ2-7; 8 positions match TRBD2. The CDR3 is 16 amino acids. V trimming: 5 bases; J trimming: 7 bases; junction bases outside the gene matches: 16. Germline V gives CDR1 MDHEN, CDR2 SYDVKM. This CDR3 reads CASSPLPGREVREQYF. As DNA, the CDR3 is TGTGCCAGCAGTCCCCTTCCCGGGAGGGAGGTTCGGGAGCAGTACTTC.

This sequence joins TRBV28 and TRBJ2-1; TRBD2 agrees at 8 bases. Germline CDR1 and CDR2: MDHEN and SYDVKM. The CDR3 contains 15 residues. J lost 13 bases, V lost 0 bases, and 11 bases had no gene match. The CDR3 protein is CASSLCGRAYIDQFF. CDR3 DNA sequence: TGTGCCAGCAGTTTATGCGGGAGGGCCTACATTGATCAGTTCTTC. Full variable domain (missing parts from reference TRBV28 and TRBJ2-1): DVKVTQSSRYLVKRTGEKVFLECVQDMDHENMFWYRQDPGLGLRLIYFSYDVKMKEKGDIPEGYSVSREKKERFSLILESASTNQTSMYLCASSLCGRAYIDQFFGPGTRLTVL.

This clone was detected many times. A single base separates this from a much larger clone, so it may be a read error. The same CDR3 can be traced to other DNA sequences in this sample. The rearrangement uses TRBV5-1 and TRBJ1-1; D is undetermined. This CDR3 has 14 residues. CDR1 and CDR2 (germline): SGHRS, YFSETQ. The CDR3 DNA reads as TGCGCCAGCAGCTCGAACGTTGAGAACACTGAAGCTTTCTTC. This translates into CASSSNVENTEAFF. Together with reference TRBV5-1 and TRBJ1-1, the CDR3 gives the full variable domain: KAGVTQTPRYLIKTRGQQVTLSCSPISGHRSVSWYQQTPGQGLQFLFEYFSETQRNKGNFPGRFSGRQFSNSRSEMNVSTLELGDSALYLCASSSNVENTEAFFGQGTRLTVV.

This clone was recorded many times. A much more abundant neighbour one base away suggests this may be a read error. This chain uses TRBV6-1 with TRBJ2-2, with D perhaps assigned TRBD1 or TRBD2 (5 bases each). The CDR3 sequence is 15 residues long. With 9 bases removed from V and 3 bases from J, the gap between germline ends came to 17 bases. The germline gives CDR1 MNHNS, CDR2 SASEGT. CDR3 nucleotides: TGTGCCAGTTCCACCCCGGGACGATACACCGGGGAGCTGTTTTTT. Translation gives CASSTPGRYTGELFF.

Notes on this clone: Germline and junction disagree at one end, which may indicate a read error. The V and J genes are TRBV12-3 or TRBV12-4 and TRBJ2-7, with D perhaps TRBD1 or TRBD2 (5 bases each). This CDR3 region has 13 residues. CDR3: CASTLDGAYAQYF. The DNA for the CDR3 is TGTGCCAGCACTTTAGACGGGGCCTACGCGCAATACTTC.

This clone was detected ten times or more. The chain couples TRBV20-1 to TRBJ2-1, with D possibly being TRBD2 (6 bases). The germline gives CDR1 DFQATT, CDR2 SNEGSKA (reference sequence). The CDR3 has 14 residues. Trimming stripped 0 bases from V and 6 bases from J, with 12 bases between. The CDR3 protein is CSARDPGRTNEQFF. The CDR3 DNA sequence: TGCAGTGCTAGAGACCCAGGGAGGACCAATGAGCAGTTCTTC.

This clone was counted at least ten times. The junction differs from germline at one of its ends, possibly a read error. The chain uses TRBV20-1 and TRBJ1-5, with 10 bases aligning to TRBD1. The germline V gene has CDR1 DFQATT and CDR2 SNEGSKA (reference sequence). This CDR3 has 13 residues. The CDR3 region has the DNA TGCAGTGCTAGGACAGGGGGCAACCAGCCCCAGCATTTT. Its translation is CSARTGGNQPQHF.

This clone has only a few counts. The chain is built from TRBV7-3 and TRBJ2-7, with 9 bases fitting TRBD2. This CDR3 contains 14 residues. The V gene's germline CDR1 is SGHTA and CDR2 FQGTGA. J gave up 4 bases and V 4 bases, and 5 bases lay outside the gene matches. CDR3 in DNA: TGTGCCAGCAGCTCAAGGGGACTAGCTTACGAGCAGTACTTC. Residues: CASSSRGLAYEQYF.

The chain has TRBV28 and TRBJ2-5; D uncertain. The CDR3 runs to 13 residues. The germline V gene encodes CDR1 MDHEN and CDR2 SYDVKM. Deletions cut 6 bases from V and 5 bases from J, with 13 bases between. The CDR3 reads CASRQPGRETQYF. Written as DNA, the CDR3 is TGTGCCAGCAGGCAACCCGGACGGGAGACCCAGTACTTC.

With regard to this clone: Just one base apart from a much larger clone, this may be a read error. Other DNA sequences from this sample encode an identical CDR3 as well. This chain connects TRBV12-3 or TRBV12-4 to TRBJ1-1; D unclear. The CDR3 loop spans 13 amino acids. Between the trimmed V and J ends, which lost 6 bases and 7 bases, there was a span of 15 bases. CDR3 sequence: CASRATSGGEAFF. In DNA form, the CDR3 reads TGTGCCAGCAGGGCAACATCGGGTGGTGAAGCTTTCTTT.

As for this clone: One base away lies a much larger clone, so this may be a sequencing read error. Other DNA sequences in the sample encode the same CDR3. This rearrangement joins TRBV6-1 to TRBJ1-3; D uncertain. V lost 7 bases, J lost 0 bases, and 13 bases lay in between. This CDR3 spans 15 amino acids. Germline CDR1 reads MNHNS; CDR2 reads SASEGT. CDR3 protein: CASMVSVDSGNTIYF. CDR3 sequence (DNA): TGTGCCAGCATGGTTTCTGTAGACTCTGGAAACACCATATATTTT.

The V call is TRBV12-3 or TRBV12-4, the J call TRBJ1-2; D gene unclear. CDR3 length: 13 amino acids. The V and J ends lost 2 bases and 9 bases respectively, with 13 bases between them. The CDR3 sequence: CASSLLSPACYTF. The CDR3 nucleotides are TGTGCCAGCAGTTTACTGTCCCCGGCATGCTACACCTTC.

Only a few counts were recorded for this clone. At one end, the junction sequence differs from germline, possibly due to a read error. V and J are TRBV19 and TRBJ1-5; tentatively, D is TRBD1 (5 bases). The CDR3 extends over 15 amino acids. CDR1 is LNHDA, CDR2 SQIVND, per germline (reference sequence). CDR3 region: CASSYGAWGNQSQHF. CDR3 coding DNA: TGTGCCAGTAGTTACGGGGCTTGGGGTAATCAGTCCCAGCATTTT.

This clone was counted between two and nine times. A much larger clone sits a single nucleotide away, making a read error possible. This likely comes from a read error, as the CDR3 has no conserved phenylalanine or tryptophan at its end. The rearrangement links TRBV5-8 to TRBJ2-7; D unresolved. The CDR3 has 13 amino acids. V lost 0 bases and J lost 3, with 7 bases in between. In germline, CDR1 is SGHTS, CDR2 YDEGEE. The CDR3 sequence: CASSLEPFYEQYS. Here the CDR3 DNA reads TGTGCCAGCAGCTTGGAACCTTTCTACGAGCAGTACTCC.

The rearrangement links TRBV20-1 to TRBJ1-2, with D possibly matching TRBD1 (6 bases). Trimming shortened V by 5 bases and J by 2 bases, and 27 bases separated the two germline ends. The V gene's germline CDR1 is DFQATT and CDR2 SNEGSKA (reference sequence). CDR3 size: 18 residues. CDR3 loop: CSAPSPAGALLGNYGYTF. The CDR3 DNA reads as TGCAGTGCTCCGTCTCCGGCGGGGGCCCTTTTGGGAAACTATGGCTACACCTTC.

The table lists this clone with a count of one. An end of the junction does not agree with germline; a read error may underlie this. V is TRBV20-1 and J is TRBJ1-6; a possible D gene is TRBD1 (6 bases). The CDR3 is 17 amino acids. Germline loops: CDR1 DFQATT, CDR2 SNEGSKA (reference sequence). The CDR3 is CRATPAQGRSYNSPLHF. CDR3 nucleotides: TGCAGGGCTACCCCCGCACAGGGACGCTCCTATAATTCACCCCTCCACTTT.

This clone has a count of ten or more. V usage is TRBV11-3 and J usage is TRBJ2-1, with D tentatively TRBD1 (6 bases). V shed 1 base and J shed 2 bases, with 9 bases lying between them. The CDR3 sequence is 15 residues long. Germline CDR1 reads SGHNT; CDR2 reads YENEEA. The CDR3 DNA reads TGTGCCAGCAGCTTAGGGCGGACAGCCTACAATGAGCAGTTCTTC. Encoded protein: CASSLGRTAYNEQFF.

This clone was counted between two and nine times. This chain connects TRBV16 to TRBJ1-2; D uncertain. Trimming cost V 0 bases and J 0 bases, with 8 bases left between them. CDR3 size: 15 residues. Germline V CDR1 and CDR2: KGHSY, FQNENV. This CDR3 reads CASSQSHGTNYGYTF. Written as DNA, the CDR3 is TGTGCCAGCAGCCAATCCCATGGGACTAACTATGGCTACACCTTC.

As for this clone: The germline gene is not matched at one end of the junction; a read error may be the cause. The chain couples TRBV6-2 or TRBV6-3 to TRBJ1-2, with 7 bases aligning to TRBD1. This CDR3 is built from 14 residues. Germline CDR1 reads MNHEY; CDR2 reads SVGEGT. CDR3: CASTYSRGTEEYTF. CDR3 sequence (DNA): TGTGCCAGCACTTACTCGAGAGGGACAGAGGAGTACACCTTC.

In the case of this clone: A read error may be the cause here, since a much bigger clone is one base away. The V and J genes are TRBV5-6 and TRBJ1-1, with no clear D. V lost 10 bases to trimming and J lost 0 bases, with 13 bases between them. This CDR3 region has 13 residues. Per the germline V gene, CDR1 is SGHDT and CDR2 is YYEEEE. The CDR3 region is CASRAAMNTEAFF. The CDR3 region has the DNA TGTGCCTCGCGGGCGGCCATGAACACTGAAGCTTTCTTT.

This clone was observed a few times. The rearrangement links TRBV12-3 or TRBV12-4 to TRBJ2-1; 9 bases are a match to TRBD2. The junction had 8 bases not matched to a gene; V was cut back by 5 bases and J by 3 bases. CDR3 size: 16 residues. CDR3 region: CASSAQLAGYYNEQFF. The CDR3 nucleotides are TGTGCCAGCAGTGCACAACTAGCGGGTTACTACAATGAGCAGTTCTTC.

In this sample, this clone turned up a few times. A much larger clonotype is one base distant, so this may be a read error. The CDR3 nucleotides read TGTACCAGCAGTGGTGGTTGGGGGAACTCTAGCTCCTACGAGCAGTACTTC. Encoded protein: CTSSGGWGNSSSYEQYF. This chain connects TRBV6-1 to TRBJ2-7, with D possibly being TRBD1 or TRBD2 (5 bases each). The CDR3 loop spans 17 amino acids. Germline V CDR1 and CDR2: MNHNS, SASEGT.

This clone was recorded at least ten times. The rearrangement uses TRBV7-8 and TRBJ2-1, with 9 bases identical to TRBD2. CDR1 SGHVS and CDR2 FQNEAQ come from the germline V gene. Trimming at V came to 2 bases and at J to 7 bases, leaving 12 bases not matched to a gene. The CDR3 consists of 17 residues. The CDR3 spells CASSLQALAGLSNEQFF. CDR3 DNA: TGTGCCAGCAGCTTACAAGCCCTAGCGGGGTTAAGTAATGAGCAGTTCTTC.

At least ten counts were recorded for this clone. The V and J genes are TRBV4-1 and TRBJ1-2; D gene unclear. With 0 bases removed from V and 4 bases from J, the gap between germline ends came to 12 bases. From germline, CDR1 is MGHRA and CDR2 YSYEKL. The CDR3 spans 15 residues. The CDR3 DNA sequence: TGCGCCAGCAGCCAAGATTTCATGGTATCCTATGGCTACACCTTC. This translates into CASSQDFMVSYGYTF.

In this sample, this clone turned up a few times. The rearrangement links TRBV9 to TRBJ1-2; TRBD1 matches at 7 bases. The CDR3 covers 14 residues. The V gene's germline CDR1 is SGDLS and CDR2 YYNGEE. V lost 2 bases and J lost 4; bases outside the gene matches: 5. The CDR3 is CASSVGGGVYGYTF. The DNA of the CDR3 is TGTGCCAGCAGCGTTGGAGGGGGCGTCTATGGCTACACCTTC.

This clone was found a few times. Since no conserved phenylalanine or tryptophan closes the CDR3, a read error is the likely cause. This chain joins TRBV15 and TRBJ1-5; no firm D call. CDR3 length: 13 amino acids. Trimming stripped 7 bases from V and 4 bases from J, with 11 bases between. CDR1 and CDR2 from the germline V gene are LNHNV and YYDKDF (reference sequence). CDR3 region: CATIGGQNQPQHL. The CDR3 DNA reads TGTGCCACCATCGGAGGGCAGAATCAGCCCCAGCATCTT.

The sample holds many counts of this clone. The chain carries TRBV10-2 and TRBJ2-1; D unresolved. Trimming left V 3 bases short and J 7 bases short, with 4 bases between. Germline V gives CDR1 WSHSY, CDR2 SAAADI. CDR3 length: 11 residues. CDR3 amino acids: CASSDWNEQFF. CDR3 DNA: TGCGCCAGCAGTGACTGGAATGAGCAGTTCTTC.

The chain links TRBV20-1 to TRBJ2-3, with 15 bases identical to TRBD2. V dropped 1 base and J dropped 5; count of bases not matched to a gene: 7. The CDR3 is 17 residues long. Germline CDR1 and CDR2: DFQATT and SNEGSKA (reference sequence). CDR3 in amino acids: CSARVPGLAGGKDTQYF. The CDR3 DNA reads TGCAGTGCTAGAGTCCCGGGACTAGCGGGAGGAAAAGATACGCAGTATTTT.

Only a few counts were recorded for this clone. The rearrangement links TRBV6-2 or TRBV6-3 to TRBJ1-1; possible D gene TRBD1, 6 bases. Germline loops: CDR1 MNHEY, CDR2 SVGEGT. The length of the CDR3 is 14 residues. Trimming left V 8 bases short and J 4 bases short, with 17 bases between. The CDR3 reads CASLTSQGFTEAFF. As DNA, the CDR3 is TGTGCCAGCCTTACTTCCCAGGGGTTCACTGAAGCTTTCTTT.

Details on this clone: A read error may explain this, as a much larger clone is one base away. The chain employs TRBV5-6 and TRBJ2-7; TRBD1 is a possible D gene (6 bases). Germline CDR1 and CDR2: SGHDT and YYEEEE. The CDR3 loop spans 13 amino acids. Trimming removed 3 bases from V and 3 bases from J, with 10 bases in between. CDR3 sequence (DNA): TGTGCCAGCAGCTCACAGGGTTTCTACGAGCAGTACTTC. This codes for CASSSQGFYEQYF.